The next 32 T cell receptor beta chains were all read from a single sample in a study of beta chain features in type 1 diabetes. Investigators reverse transcribed all isolated RNA, so they sequenced expressed TCRB transcripts. This table comes from immunoSEQ multiplex PCR, and its TCRdb copy is limited to in-frame clones, with some not included. Among 250,000 to 350,000 clones listed, around 15% were seen once. What was sequenced was central memory CD4+ T cells from blood. The receptors derive from a man aged 25 to 45 in good health.

V is TRBV7-9 and J is TRBJ1-5; D not certain. CDR1 and CDR2 (germline): SEHNR, FQNEAQ (reference sequence). V was pared by 3 bases and J by 6 bases, with 6 bases between. The CDR3 is 12 amino acids. In DNA form, the CDR3 reads TGTGCCAGCAGCTTTCCCGGTCAGCCCCAGCATTTT. It translates to CASSFPGQPQHF.

V usage is TRBV9 and J usage is TRBJ1-6; D gene unclear. V lost 7 bases, J lost 0 bases, and 14 bases lay in between. The germline CDR1 and CDR2 sequences are SGDLS and YYNGEE. The CDR3 covers 16 residues. In nucleotides, the CDR3 is TGTGCCAGCGGCCCCACTGGTTCCTCCTATAATTCACCCCTCCACTTT. Translated: CASGPTGSSYNSPLHF.

This clone was counted at least ten times. The rearrangement uses TRBV10-3 and TRBJ2-1; 8 bases match TRBD1. V was pared by 10 bases and J by 6 bases, with 5 bases of the junction left unmatched. Germline V CDR1 and CDR2: ENHRY, SYGVKD. The CDR3 is 12 amino acids. The CDR3 DNA follows: TGTGCCAGAGGACAGGGAGGCAATGAGCAGTTCTTC. It is translated as CARGQGGNEQFF.

This clone was observed a few times. The rearrangement joins TRBV7-9 to TRBJ2-7; TRBD1 agrees at 9 bases. From germline, CDR1 is SEHNR and CDR2 FQNEAQ (reference sequence). There are 13 residues in the CDR3. Trimming removed 5 bases from V and 5 bases from J; junction bases left unmatched: 4. DNA of the CDR3: TGTGCCAGCAGCGCCGGGACAGGGAACGAGCAGTACTTC. Protein sequence: CASSAGTGNEQYF.

The chain combines TRBV28 with TRBJ1-2; D is unresolved. V dropped 1 base and J dropped 7 bases, with 16 bases sitting between them. This CDR3 has 15 residues. Germline values: CDR1 MDHEN, CDR2 SYDVKM. CDR3 region: CASSLLTSGSGGYTF. The CDR3 DNA sequence: TGTGCCAGCAGTTTATTGACATCCGGATCGGGTGGCTACACCTTC.

A few counts support this clone. The V call is TRBV7-7, the J call TRBJ2-3; D unclear. Deletions cut 4 bases from V and 2 bases from J, with 16 bases between. Per germline, CDR1 SSHAT and CDR2 FNYEAQ (reference sequence). The CDR3 has 16 amino acids. In DNA form, the CDR3 reads TGTGCCAGCAGCTCCTATGGATCTGGACCCACAGATACGCAGTATTTT. This gives the protein CASSSYGSGPTDTQYF.

This clone was counted between two and nine times. The J gene is TRBJ1-2, the V gene TRBV29-1; TRBD1 agrees at 9 bases. V lost 2 bases, J lost 7 bases, and 8 bases stayed unmatched. Germline V gene data show CDR1 as SQVTM and CDR2 as ANQGSEA. CDR3 size: 14 residues. The CDR3 DNA is TGCAGCGTTGAAACCACAGGGGGCATCGGTGGCTACACCTTC. Translation gives CSVETTGGIGGYTF.

This clone was seen a few times. The chain uses TRBV11-2 and TRBJ2-1; D remains ambiguous. The germline gives CDR1 SGHAT, CDR2 FQNNGV. Trimming removed 0 bases at V and 0 bases at J, with 9 bases between. This CDR3 spans 16 amino acids. The CDR3 nucleotides read TGTGCCAGCAGCTTAGAGGATTTGAGCTCCTACAATGAGCAGTTCTTC. This encodes CASSLEDLSSYNEQFF.

There are a few counts of this clone. The V and J genes are TRBV30 and TRBJ1-1, with a tentative D call TRBD1 (5 bases). V was shortened by 5 bases and J by 5 bases, with 15 bases between the two germline ends. Per the germline V gene, CDR1 is GTSNPN and CDR2 is SVGIG (reference sequence). The CDR3 has 13 residues. DNA for the CDR3: TGTGCCTGGGGGAGGGGAAGGGAGACTGAAGCTTTCTTT. Translation gives CAWGRGRETEAFF.

The rearrangement uses TRBV27 and TRBJ2-7; 7 bases match TRBD1. The CDR3 length is 14 residues. J lost 3 bases, V lost 5 bases, and 7 bases had no gene match. Germline CDR1 reads MNHEY; CDR2 reads SMNVEV (reference sequence). The CDR3 is CASSPKHRGYEQYF. The CDR3 DNA sequence: TGTGCCAGCAGTCCTAAACACAGGGGCTACGAGCAGTACTTC.

J is TRBJ2-2 and V is TRBV5-1; unclear D gene. V lost 0 bases, J lost 2 bases, and 8 bases lay in between. The CDR3 contains 15 residues. The V gene's germline CDR1 is SGHRS and CDR2 YFSETQ. Here the CDR3 DNA reads TGCGCCAGCAGCTTGGGGACCTTTAACACCGGGGAGCTGTTTTTT. Its protein is CASSLGTFNTGELFF.

Only a few counts were recorded for this clone. The gene calls are TRBV5-6 and TRBJ2-5, with 9 bases fitting TRBD1. The ends lost 4 bases at V and 3 bases at J; junction bases unmatched: 4. The CDR3 has 14 amino acids. The germline V gene has CDR1 SGHDT and CDR2 YYEEEE. CDR3 in amino acids: CASSPGQGKETQYF. CDR3 DNA sequence: TGTGCCAGCAGCCCGGGACAGGGTAAAGAGACCCAGTACTTC.

As to this clone: Distinct nucleotide sequences in the sample also encode this CDR3. The chain carries TRBV6-5 and TRBJ2-2; 7 bases map to TRBD1. The germline gives CDR1 MNHEY, CDR2 SVGAGI. CDR3 size: 13 residues. The trim removed 8 bases at V and 5 bases at J, leaving 5 bases unmatched. The CDR3 loop reads CASHRGLTGELFF. CDR3 sequence (DNA): TGTGCCAGCCACAGGGGTTTAACCGGGGAGCTGTTTTTT.

The V call is TRBV11-2, the J call TRBJ2-2; possible D gene TRBD2, 5 bases. The V end was cut by 3 bases, the J end by 2 bases, with 7 bases between. This CDR3 spans 14 amino acids. Germline CDR1 SGHAT, CDR2 FQNNGV. The CDR3 here is CASSFGGNTGELFF. The CDR3 DNA reads as TGTGCCAGCAGCTTCGGAGGTAACACCGGGGAGCTGTTTTTT.

This clone has just one count. The chain joins TRBV11-3 to TRBJ1-2; tentative D call: TRBD1 (5 bases). The CDR3 extends over 15 amino acids. CDR1 is SGHNT and CDR2 is YENEEA in the germline V gene. Trimming stripped 5 bases from V and 4 bases from J, with 17 bases between. The CDR3 region is CASSNRIRGTYGYTF. For the CDR3, the DNA is TGTGCCAGCAGCAATCGAATACGGGGGACCTATGGCTACACCTTC.

The rearrangement uses TRBV7-2 and TRBJ2-5; 11 bases agree with TRBD2. The length of the CDR3 is 15 residues. J was trimmed by 5 bases and V by 2 bases; bases with no gene match: 4. Germline-derived CDR1 and CDR2 are SGHTA and FQGNSA. In DNA form, the CDR3 reads TGTGCCAGCAGCTTATCGGGACTAGCGGATGAGACCCAGTACTTC. It is translated as CASSLSGLADETQYF.

The V gene is TRBV4-2, the J gene TRBJ2-3; 8 positions match TRBD1. The CDR3 length is 16 residues. CDR1 is LGHNA, CDR2 YNFKEQ, per germline. J lost 1 base, V lost 0 bases, and 3 bases had no gene match. The CDR3 sequence: CASSQDAGQGTDTQYF. Here the CDR3 DNA reads TGTGCCAGCAGCCAAGATGCGGGACAGGGCACAGATACGCAGTATTTT.

The chain employs TRBV28 and TRBJ1-2; D remains unclear. The V gene's germline CDR1 is MDHEN and CDR2 SYDVKM. Trimming removed 4 bases from V and 4 bases from J, with 4 bases in between. The CDR3 runs 11 residues. The CDR3 loop is CASSSFYGYTF. The CDR3 DNA follows: TGTGCCAGCAGTTCCTTCTATGGCTACACCTTC.

In this sample, this clone turned up a few times. The rearrangement links TRBV7-2 to TRBJ1-1; D is uncertain. CDR1 is SGHTA and CDR2 is FQGNSA in the germline V gene. V was shortened by 4 bases and J by 2 bases, with 11 bases between the two germline ends. CDR3 size: 14 residues. The CDR3 sequence: CASSSRTGNTEAFF. CDR3 coding DNA: TGTGCCAGCAGCTCACGGACGGGAAACACTGAAGCTTTCTTT. The variable domain in full, with the rest retrieved from reference TRBV7-2 and TRBJ1-1, is GAGVSQSPSNKVTEKGKDVELRCDPISGHTALYWYRQSLGQGLEFLIYFQGNSAPDKSGLPSDRFSAERTGGSVSTLTIQRTQQEDSAVYLCASSSRTGNTEAFFGQGTRLTVV.

The sample holds many counts of this clone. The chain is built from TRBV11-3 and TRBJ2-7; TRBD2 might be the D (5 bases). The V gene lost 3 bases and the J gene lost 1 base, with 13 bases spanning the gap. The CDR3 is 15 amino acids. From germline, CDR1 is SGHNT and CDR2 YENEEA. CDR3 loop: CASSLSSGESYEQYV. The CDR3, as DNA: TGTGCCAGCAGCTTGTCAAGCGGAGAGTCCTACGAGCAGTACGTC.

This clone was found a few times. The rearrangement uses TRBV10-3 and TRBJ2-7; 9 nucleotides agree with TRBD2. The CDR3 spans 13 residues. Germline CDR1 is ENHRY and CDR2 is SYGVKD. J gave up 5 bases and V 9 bases, and 8 bases lay outside the gene matches. CDR3 sequence reads: CAILAGERDEQYV. The CDR3 DNA reads TGTGCCATATTAGCGGGAGAACGGGACGAGCAGTACGTC.

J is TRBJ2-1 and V is TRBV5-4, with unresolved D. Germline CDR1 is SGHNT and CDR2 is YYREEE (reference sequence). Trimming stripped 1 base from V and 7 bases from J, with 12 bases between. CDR3 length: 14 amino acids. The CDR3 is CASSLPLNNNEQFF. In DNA form, the CDR3 reads TGTGCCAGCAGCTTGCCCCTTAATAATAATGAGCAGTTCTTC.

This rearrangement joins TRBV4-1 to TRBJ2-5; D might be TRBD1 or TRBD2, each matching 5 bases. The CDR3 runs to 14 residues. Trimming took off 3 bases at V and 5 bases at J, with 13 bases between the two ends. The V gene's germline CDR1 is MGHRA and CDR2 YSYEKL. The chain's CDR3 is CASSHGRGGETQYF. CDR3 nucleotide sequence: TGCGCCAGCAGCCATGGACGGGGCGGGGAGACCCAGTACTTC.

This clone appeared a few times. The V and J genes are TRBV18 and TRBJ2-6, with D uncertain. The CDR3 spans 18 residues. V lost 1 base and J 1 base, leaving 14 bases between the germline ends. CDR1 is KGHSH, CDR2 LQKENI, per germline. CDR3 nucleotide sequence: TGTGCCAGCTCACCACTCCCAGAACTCGGGTCTGGGGCCAACGTCCTGACTTTC. Its protein product is CASSPLPELGSGANVLTF.

The chain uses TRBV20-1 and TRBJ1-2; D is unclear. V lost 0 bases, J lost 11 bases, and 10 bases lay in between. This CDR3 comprises 11 residues. Germline assignment: CDR1 DFQATT and CDR2 SNEGSKA (reference sequence). CDR3: CSARDPPRYTF. DNA for the CDR3: TGCAGTGCTAGAGATCCGCCCCGATACACCTTC.

V gene TRBV4-2 combines with J gene TRBJ1-2; D remains unclear. V lost 4 bases to trimming and J lost 4 bases, with 16 bases between them. There are 15 residues in the CDR3. The germline gives CDR1 LGHNA, CDR2 YNFKEQ. The CDR3 spells CASSPPGSHSYGYTF. The CDR3 nucleotides are TGTGCCAGCAGCCCACCAGGCAGCCACTCCTATGGCTACACCTTC.

On this clone itself: Since a far larger clone is one base different, this is likely a read error. The chain has TRBV29-1 and TRBJ2-2; 9 bases map to TRBD2. CDR1 and CDR2 (germline): SQVTM, ANQGSEA. The CDR3 covers 13 residues. CDR3 in amino acids: CSVAGTSRGGLFF. The CDR3 region has the DNA TGCAGCGTTGCCGGGACTAGCAGGGGGGGGCTGTTTTTT.

The chain combines TRBV5-1 with TRBJ2-3; D call uncertain. V lost 0 bases, J lost 2 bases, and 10 bases lay in between. The CDR3 consists of 15 residues. Germline CDR1 reads SGHRS; CDR2 reads YFSETQ. The CDR3 reads CASSLEGRPTDTQYF. For the CDR3, the DNA is TGCGCCAGCAGCTTGGAAGGACGGCCCACAGATACGCAGTATTTT.

Ten or more counts support this clone. The CDR3 end shows no conserved phenylalanine or tryptophan, and so a read error is likely. No DNA is shown, since the ends of the CDR3 on it are uncertain; the CDR3 is the one TCRdb lists. The genes are TRBV14 and TRBJ2-7; the tabulated D call, TRBD1, remains unverified against the DNA. From germline, CDR1 is SGHDN and CDR2 FVKESK. The CDR3 length equals 10 residues, ends included. CDR3 sequence: CASSQRTVPP.

This clone has just a few counts. The chain carries TRBV7-9 and TRBJ1-4, with D possibly being TRBD1 (6 bases). Trimming took off 1 base at V and 11 bases at J, with 17 bases between the two ends. This CDR3 is 15 amino acids long. Germline CDR1 is SEHNR and CDR2 is FQNEAQ (reference sequence). CDR3 amino acids: CASSLVSGALGKLFF. The DNA of the CDR3 is TGTGCCAGCAGCTTAGTGTCGGGGGCCCTTGGGAAACTGTTTTTT.

This clone came up a few times. This sequence joins TRBV4-3 and TRBJ2-1, with unresolved D. The V end lost 4 bases, the J end lost 8 bases, and 12 bases lay between the germline ends. CDR1 is LGHNA and CDR2 is YSLEER in the germline V gene. The CDR3 covers 13 residues. The CDR3 is CASSPTFGYEQFF. The CDR3 DNA reads TGCGCCAGCAGCCCAACGTTCGGTTATGAGCAGTTCTTC.

This clone was observed a few times. The chain links TRBV4-1 to TRBJ2-4; D unresolved. V gave up 3 bases and J gave up 0 bases, with 12 bases separating them. The CDR3 contains 16 residues. The germline V gene has CDR1 MGHRA and CDR2 YSYEKL. For the CDR3, the DNA is TGCGCCAGCAGCCAGACCGACACCGTAGCCAAAAACATTCAGTACTTC. The encoded protein is CASSQTDTVAKNIQYF.